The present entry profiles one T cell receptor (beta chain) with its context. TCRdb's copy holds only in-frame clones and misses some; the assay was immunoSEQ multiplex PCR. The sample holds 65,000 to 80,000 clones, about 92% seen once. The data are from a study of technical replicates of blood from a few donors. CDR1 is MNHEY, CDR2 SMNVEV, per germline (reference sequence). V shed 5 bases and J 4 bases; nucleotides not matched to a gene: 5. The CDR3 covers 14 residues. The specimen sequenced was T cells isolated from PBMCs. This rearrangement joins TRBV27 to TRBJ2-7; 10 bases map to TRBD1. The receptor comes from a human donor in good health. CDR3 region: CASSIGTGVYEQYF. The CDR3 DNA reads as TGTGCCAGCAGTATAGGGACAGGGGTATACGAGCAGTACTTC.